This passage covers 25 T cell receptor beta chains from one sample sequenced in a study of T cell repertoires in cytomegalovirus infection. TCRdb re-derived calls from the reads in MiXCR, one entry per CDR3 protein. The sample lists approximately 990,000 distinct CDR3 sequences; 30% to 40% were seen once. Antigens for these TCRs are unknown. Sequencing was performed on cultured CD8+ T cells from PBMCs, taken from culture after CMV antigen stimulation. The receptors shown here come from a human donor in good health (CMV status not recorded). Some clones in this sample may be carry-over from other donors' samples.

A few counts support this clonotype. CDR3 sequence reads: CASSAFFGVWGAAFF. CDR3 in DNA: TGTGCCAGCAGCGCCTTCTTTGGCGTGTGGGGTGCAGCTTTCTTT. The V gene is TRBV7-9, the J gene TRBJ1-1; the D is unclear. The CDR3 contains 15 residues. Germline lookup yields CDR1 SEHNR and CDR2 FQNEAQ (reference sequence). Trimming left V 5 bases short and J 10 bases short, with 23 bases between.

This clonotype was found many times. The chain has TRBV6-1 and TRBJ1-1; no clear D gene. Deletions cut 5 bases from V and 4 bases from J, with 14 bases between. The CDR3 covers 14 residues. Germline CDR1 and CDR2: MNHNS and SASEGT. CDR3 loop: CASSLRRVFTEAFF. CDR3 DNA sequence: TGTGCCAGCAGTCTCAGGAGGGTCTTCACTGAAGCTTTCTTT.

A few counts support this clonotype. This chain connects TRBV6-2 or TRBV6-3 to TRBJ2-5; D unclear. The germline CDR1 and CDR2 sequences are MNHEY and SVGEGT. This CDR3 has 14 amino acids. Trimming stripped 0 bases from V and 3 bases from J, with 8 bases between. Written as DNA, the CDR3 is TGTGCCAGCAGTTACTCGTTCACTGAAGAGACCCAGTACTTC. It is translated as CASSYSFTEETQYF.

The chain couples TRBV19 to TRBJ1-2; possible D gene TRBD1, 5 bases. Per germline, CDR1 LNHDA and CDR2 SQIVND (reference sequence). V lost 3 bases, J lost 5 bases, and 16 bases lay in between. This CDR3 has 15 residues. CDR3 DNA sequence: TGTGCCAGTAGTATCCCCCTTACAGGACCGTATGGCTACACCTTC. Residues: CASSIPLTGPYGYTF.

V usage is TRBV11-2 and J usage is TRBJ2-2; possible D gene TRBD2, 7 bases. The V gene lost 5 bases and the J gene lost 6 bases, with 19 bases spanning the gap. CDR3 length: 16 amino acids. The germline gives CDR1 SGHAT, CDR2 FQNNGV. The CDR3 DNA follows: TGTGCCAGCAGCCGTCCCGGCGGGGGCGCCTCCGGGGAGCTGTTTTTT. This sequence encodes CASSRPGGGASGELFF.

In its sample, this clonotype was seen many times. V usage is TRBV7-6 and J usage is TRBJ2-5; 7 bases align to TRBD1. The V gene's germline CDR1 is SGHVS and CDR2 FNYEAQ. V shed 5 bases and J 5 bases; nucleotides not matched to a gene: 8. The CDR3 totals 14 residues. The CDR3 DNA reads TGTGCCAGCAGCCTAAGGGGGCTAAGGGAGACCCAGTACTTC. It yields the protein CASSLRGLRETQYF.

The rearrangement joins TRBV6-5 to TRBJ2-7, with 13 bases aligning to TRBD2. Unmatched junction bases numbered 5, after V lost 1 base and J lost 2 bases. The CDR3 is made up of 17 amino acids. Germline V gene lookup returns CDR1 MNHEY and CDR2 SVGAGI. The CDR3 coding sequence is TGTGCCAGCAGTTACTACAGGACTAGCGGGGGTCCCTACGAGCAGTACTTC. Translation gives CASSYYRTSGGPYEQYF.

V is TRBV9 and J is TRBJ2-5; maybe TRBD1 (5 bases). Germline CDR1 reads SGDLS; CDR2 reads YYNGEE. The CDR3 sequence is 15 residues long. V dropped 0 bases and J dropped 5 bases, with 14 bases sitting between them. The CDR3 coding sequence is TGTGCCAGCAGCGTAGGGGGCGGCACTCGGGAGACCCAGTACTTC. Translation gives CASSVGGGTRETQYF.

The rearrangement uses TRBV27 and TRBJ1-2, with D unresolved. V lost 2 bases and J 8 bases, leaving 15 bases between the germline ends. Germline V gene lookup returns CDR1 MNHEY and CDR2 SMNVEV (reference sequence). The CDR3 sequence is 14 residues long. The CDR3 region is CASSLGRGGEGYTF. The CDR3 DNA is TGTGCCAGCAGTTTAGGGCGGGGAGGCGAGGGCTACACCTTC.

CDR3 amino acids: CASGLWDRGRETQYF. CDR3 sequence (DNA): TGTGCTAGTGGTTTATGGGACAGGGGGCGGGAGACCCAGTACTTC. This chain links TRBV12-5 with TRBJ2-5; 12 positions agree with TRBD1. Germline loops: CDR1 LGHNT, CDR2 FRNRAP. V shed 3 bases and J 5 bases; nucleotides not matched to a gene: 4. The CDR3 runs 15 residues.

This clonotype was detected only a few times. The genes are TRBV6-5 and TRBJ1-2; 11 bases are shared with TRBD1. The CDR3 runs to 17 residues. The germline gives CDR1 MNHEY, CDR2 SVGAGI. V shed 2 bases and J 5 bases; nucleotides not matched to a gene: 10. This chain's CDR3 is CASSYEADRGLFYGYTF. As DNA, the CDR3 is TGTGCCAGCAGTTACGAGGCGGACAGGGGGCTTTTTTATGGCTACACCTTC.

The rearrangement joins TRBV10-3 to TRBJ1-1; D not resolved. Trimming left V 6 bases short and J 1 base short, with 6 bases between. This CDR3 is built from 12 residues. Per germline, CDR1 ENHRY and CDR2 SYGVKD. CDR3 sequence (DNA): TGTGCCATCAGGGCGGGGAACACTGAAGCTTTCTTT. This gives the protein CAIRAGNTEAFF.

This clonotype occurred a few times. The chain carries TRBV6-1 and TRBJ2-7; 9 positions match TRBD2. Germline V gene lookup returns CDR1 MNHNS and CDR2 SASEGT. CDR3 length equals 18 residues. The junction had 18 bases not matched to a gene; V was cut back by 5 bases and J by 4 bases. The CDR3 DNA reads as TGTGCCAGCAGTAAGGGGAAGCGGGGGGTTCTCGGCCTGTACGAGCAGTACGTC. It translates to CASSKGKRGVLGLYEQYV.

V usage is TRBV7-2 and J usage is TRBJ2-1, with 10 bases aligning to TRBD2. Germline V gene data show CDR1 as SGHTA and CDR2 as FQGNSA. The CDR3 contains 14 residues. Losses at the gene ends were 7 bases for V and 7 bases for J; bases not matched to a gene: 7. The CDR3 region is CASKWTSGLNEQFF. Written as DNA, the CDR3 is TGTGCCAGCAAGTGGACTAGCGGCCTAAATGAGCAGTTCTTC.

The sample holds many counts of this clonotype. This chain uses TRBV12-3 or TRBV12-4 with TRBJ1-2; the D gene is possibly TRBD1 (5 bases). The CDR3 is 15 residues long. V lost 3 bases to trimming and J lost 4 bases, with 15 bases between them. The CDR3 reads CASSLLGVVSYGYTF. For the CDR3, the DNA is TGTGCCAGCAGTTTGTTGGGGGTGGTTAGCTATGGCTACACCTTC.

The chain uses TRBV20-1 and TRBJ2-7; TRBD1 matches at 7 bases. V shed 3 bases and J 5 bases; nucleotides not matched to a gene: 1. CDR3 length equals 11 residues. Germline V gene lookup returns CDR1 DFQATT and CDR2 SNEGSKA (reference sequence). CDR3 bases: TGCAGTGCTAGTACAGGGGACGAGCAGTACTTC. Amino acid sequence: CSASTGDEQYF.

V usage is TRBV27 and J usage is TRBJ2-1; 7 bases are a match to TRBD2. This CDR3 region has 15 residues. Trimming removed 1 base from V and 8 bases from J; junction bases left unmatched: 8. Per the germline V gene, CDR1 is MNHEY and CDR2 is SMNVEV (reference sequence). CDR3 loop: CASSLWGGGGDEQFF. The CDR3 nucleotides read TGTGCCAGCAGTTTATGGGGCGGGGGTGGGGATGAGCAGTTCTTC.

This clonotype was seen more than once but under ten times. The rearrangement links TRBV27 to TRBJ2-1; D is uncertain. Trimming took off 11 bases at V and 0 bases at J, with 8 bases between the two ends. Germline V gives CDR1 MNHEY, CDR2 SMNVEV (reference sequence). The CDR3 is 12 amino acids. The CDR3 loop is CAVLASYNEQFF. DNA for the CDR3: TGTGCCGTCCTGGCCTCCTACAATGAGCAGTTCTTC.

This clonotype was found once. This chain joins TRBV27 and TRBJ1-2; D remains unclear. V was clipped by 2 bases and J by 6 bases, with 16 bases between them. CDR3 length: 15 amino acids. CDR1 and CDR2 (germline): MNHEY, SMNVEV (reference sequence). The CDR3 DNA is TGTGCCAGCAGTTTAAAGTTCCGGGGAGGAAATGGCTACACCTTC. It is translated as CASSLKFRGGNGYTF.

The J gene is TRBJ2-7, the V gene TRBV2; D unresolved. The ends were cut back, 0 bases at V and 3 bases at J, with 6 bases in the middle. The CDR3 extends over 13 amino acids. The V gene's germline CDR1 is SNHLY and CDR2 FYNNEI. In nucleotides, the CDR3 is TGTGCCAGCAGTGAAGCTGGAGACTACGAGCAGTACTTC. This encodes CASSEAGDYEQYF.

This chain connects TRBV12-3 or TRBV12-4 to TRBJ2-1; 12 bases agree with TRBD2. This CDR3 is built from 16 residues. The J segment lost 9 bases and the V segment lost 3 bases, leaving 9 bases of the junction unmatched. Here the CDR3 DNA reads TGTGCCAGCAGTTTCCCTTCACTAGCGGGGGGAGGTGAGCAGTTCTTC. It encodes CASSFPSLAGGGEQFF.

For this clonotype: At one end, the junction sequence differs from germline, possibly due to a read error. This chain's CDR3 is CTSSLEGARNTEAFF. The CDR3 DNA reads TGTACCAGCAGCTTAGAGGGAGCAAGGAACACTGAAGCTTTCTTT. The V and J genes are TRBV7-9 and TRBJ1-1; D unclear. This CDR3 is 15 amino acids long. Germline V gene data show CDR1 as SEHNR and CDR2 as FQNEAQ (reference sequence).

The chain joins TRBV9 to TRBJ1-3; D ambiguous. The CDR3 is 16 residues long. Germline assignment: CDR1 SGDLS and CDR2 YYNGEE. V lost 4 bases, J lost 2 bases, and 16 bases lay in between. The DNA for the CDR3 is TGTGCCAGCAGCCCCCGGACCGGAAATACTGGAAACACCATATATTTT. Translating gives CASSPRTGNTGNTIYF. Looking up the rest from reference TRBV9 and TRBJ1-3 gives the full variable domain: DSGVTQTPKHLITATGQRVTLRCSPRSGDLSVYWYQQSLDQGLQFLIQYYNGEERAKGNILERFSAQQFPDLHSELNLSSLELGDSALYFCASSPRTGNTGNTIYFGEGSWLTVV.

The DNA of the CDR3 is TGTGCCAGCAGTTACGAGCATGGGACAGGGTCTTACAATGAGCAGTTCTTC. Its translation: CASSYEHGTGSYNEQFF. The chain is built from TRBV6-2 or TRBV6-3 and TRBJ2-1; 9 bases align to TRBD1. Unmatched junction bases numbered 9, after V lost 2 bases and J lost 4 bases. The germline V gene has CDR1 MNHEY and CDR2 SVGEGT. This CDR3 is 17 amino acids long.

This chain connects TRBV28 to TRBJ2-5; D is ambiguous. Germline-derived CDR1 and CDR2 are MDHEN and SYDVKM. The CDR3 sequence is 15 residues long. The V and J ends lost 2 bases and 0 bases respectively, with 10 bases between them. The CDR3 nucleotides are TGTGCCAGCAGTTTAAGCTGGGTATACCAAGAGACCCAGTACTTC. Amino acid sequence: CASSLSWVYQETQYF.